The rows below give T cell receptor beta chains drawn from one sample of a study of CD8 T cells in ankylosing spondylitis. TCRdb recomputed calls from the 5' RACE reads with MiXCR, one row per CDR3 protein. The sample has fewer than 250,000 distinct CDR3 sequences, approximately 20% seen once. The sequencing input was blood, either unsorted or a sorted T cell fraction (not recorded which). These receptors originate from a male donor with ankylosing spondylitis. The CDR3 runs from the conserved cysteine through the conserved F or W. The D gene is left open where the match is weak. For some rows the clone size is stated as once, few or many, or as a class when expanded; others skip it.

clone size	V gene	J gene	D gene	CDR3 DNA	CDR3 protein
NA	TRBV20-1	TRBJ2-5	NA	TGCAGTGCGGGTAGGGGGGGTGAGACCCAGTACTTC	CSAGRGGETQYF
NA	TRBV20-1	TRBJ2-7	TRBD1	TGCAGTGCGTTACCGGGACAGGGATTTGCCGAGCAGTACTTC	CSALPGQGFAEQYF
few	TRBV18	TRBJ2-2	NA	TGTGCCAGCTCACCACGGGATTCAGGGAACACCGGGGAGCTGTTTTTT	CASSPRDSGNTGELFF
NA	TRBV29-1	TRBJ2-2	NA	TGCAGCGTTGAAGGGGGTGGCGGGGAGCTGTTTTTT	CSVEGGGGELFF
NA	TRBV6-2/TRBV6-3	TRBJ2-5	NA	TGTGCCAGCAGGTCAACAGAGACCCAGTACTTC	CASRSTETQYF
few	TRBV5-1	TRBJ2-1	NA	TGCGCCAGCAGCTCACGGGACGTCGGTGGTGGTGAGCAGTTCTTC	CASSSRDVGGGEQFF
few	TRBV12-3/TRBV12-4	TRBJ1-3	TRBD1	TGTGCCAGCAGTTTAAGTTGGGACAGCGGTGGAAACACCATATATTTT	CASSLSWDSGGNTIYF
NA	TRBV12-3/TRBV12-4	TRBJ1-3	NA	TGTGCCAGCAGAACGTCTCCTTACTCTGGAAACACCATATATTTT	CASRTSPYSGNTIYF
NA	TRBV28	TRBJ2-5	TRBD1	TGTGCCAGCAGTTCGCAGGGGGATAGGCAAGAGACCCAGTACTTC	CASSSQGDRQETQYF
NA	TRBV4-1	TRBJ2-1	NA	TGCGCCAGCAGCCAGCAAGGGGTGTTCGAGCAGTTCTTC	CASSQQGVFEQFF
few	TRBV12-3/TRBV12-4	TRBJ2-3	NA	TGTGCCAGCAGGGCGGGGTTAAGGACAGATACGCAGTATTTT	CASRAGLRTDTQYF
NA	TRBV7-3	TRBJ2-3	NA	TGTGCCAGCAGCTTATGGGTAACAGATACGCAGTATTTT	CASSLWVTDTQYF
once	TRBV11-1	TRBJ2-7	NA	TGTGCCAGCAGCGCTCGGCAGCAAAGCGAGCAGTACTTC	CASSARQQSEQYF
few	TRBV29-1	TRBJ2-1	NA	TGCAGCGTTGAAGATCGGGATGAGCAGTTCTTC	CSVEDRDEQFF
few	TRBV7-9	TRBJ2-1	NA	TGTGCCAGCAGCTCCAGTCTCGTCGATGAGCAGTTCTTC	CASSSSLVDEQFF
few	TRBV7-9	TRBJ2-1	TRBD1	TGTGCCAGCACGCCCTTGACAGGGCCCTCCTACAATGAGCAGTTCTTC	CASTPLTGPSYNEQFF
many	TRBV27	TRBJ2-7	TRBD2	TGTGCCAGCAGTTCCGGGACTAGCGGTTCCTACGAGCAGTACTTC	CASSSGTSGSYEQYF
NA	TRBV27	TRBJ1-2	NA	TGTGCCAGCAGTCCTACAGGGTTGAACTATGGCTACACCTTC	CASSPTGLNYGYTF